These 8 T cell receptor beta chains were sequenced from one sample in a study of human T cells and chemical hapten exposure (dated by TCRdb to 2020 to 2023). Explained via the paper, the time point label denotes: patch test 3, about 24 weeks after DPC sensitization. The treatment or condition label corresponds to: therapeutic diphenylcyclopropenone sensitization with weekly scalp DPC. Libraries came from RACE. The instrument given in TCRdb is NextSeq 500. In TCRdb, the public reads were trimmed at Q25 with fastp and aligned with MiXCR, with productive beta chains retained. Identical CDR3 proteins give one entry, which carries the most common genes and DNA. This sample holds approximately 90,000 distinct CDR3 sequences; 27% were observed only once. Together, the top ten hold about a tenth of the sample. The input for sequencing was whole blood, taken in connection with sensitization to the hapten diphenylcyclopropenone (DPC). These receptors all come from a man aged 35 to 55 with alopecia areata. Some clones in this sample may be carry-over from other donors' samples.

CDR3 in amino acids: CASSFTGDEQYF. CDR3 in DNA: TGTGCCAGCAGTTTCACAGGGGACGAGCAGTACTTC. The V gene is TRBV6-1, the J gene TRBJ2-7, with 7 nucleotides matching TRBD1. CDR1 and CDR2 (germline): MNHNS, SASEGT. Germline trimming cut 5 bases from V and 5 bases from J; bases unmatched to any gene: 3. The CDR3 covers 12 residues.

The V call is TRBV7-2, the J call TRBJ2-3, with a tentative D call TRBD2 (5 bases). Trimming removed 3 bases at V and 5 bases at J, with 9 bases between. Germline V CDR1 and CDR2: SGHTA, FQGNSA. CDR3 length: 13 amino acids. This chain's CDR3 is CASSLRGIDTQYF. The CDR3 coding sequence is TGTGCCAGCAGCTTGAGAGGGATAGATACGCAGTATTTT.

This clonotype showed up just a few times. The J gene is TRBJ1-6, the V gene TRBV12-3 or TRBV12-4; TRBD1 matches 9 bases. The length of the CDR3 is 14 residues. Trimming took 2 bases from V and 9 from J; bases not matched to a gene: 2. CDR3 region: CASSLRTGVSPLHF. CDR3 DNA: TGTGCCAGCAGTTTAAGGACAGGGGTTTCACCCCTCCACTTT.

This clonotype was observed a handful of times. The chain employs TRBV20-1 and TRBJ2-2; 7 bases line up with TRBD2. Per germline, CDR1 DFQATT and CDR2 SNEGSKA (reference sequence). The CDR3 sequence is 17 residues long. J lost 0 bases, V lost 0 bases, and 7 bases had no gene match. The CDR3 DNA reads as TGCAGTGCTAGAGATTGGTCCGGGACTACGAACACCGGGGAGCTGTTTTTT. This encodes CSARDWSGTTNTGELFF.

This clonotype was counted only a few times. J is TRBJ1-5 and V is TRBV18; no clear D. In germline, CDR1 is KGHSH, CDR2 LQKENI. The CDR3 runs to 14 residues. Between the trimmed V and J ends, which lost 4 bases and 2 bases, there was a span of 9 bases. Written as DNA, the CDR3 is TGTGCCAGCTCACAGGGCACCGGCAATCAGCCCCAGCATTTT. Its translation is CASSQGTGNQPQHF.

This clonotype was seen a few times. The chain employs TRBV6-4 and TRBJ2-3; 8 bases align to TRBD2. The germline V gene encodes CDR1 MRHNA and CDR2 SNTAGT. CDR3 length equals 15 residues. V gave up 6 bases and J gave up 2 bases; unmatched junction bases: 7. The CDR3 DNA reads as TGTGCCAGCAGGATAGCGGGACTTTCCACAGATACGCAGTATTTT. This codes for CASRIAGLSTDTQYF.

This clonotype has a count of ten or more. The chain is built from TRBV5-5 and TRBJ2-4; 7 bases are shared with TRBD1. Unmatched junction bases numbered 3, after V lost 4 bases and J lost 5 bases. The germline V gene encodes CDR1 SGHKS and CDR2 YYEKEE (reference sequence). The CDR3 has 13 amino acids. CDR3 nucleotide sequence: TGTGCCAGCAGCCGAGGGACAGAAAACATTCAGTACTTC. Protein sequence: CASSRGTENIQYF.

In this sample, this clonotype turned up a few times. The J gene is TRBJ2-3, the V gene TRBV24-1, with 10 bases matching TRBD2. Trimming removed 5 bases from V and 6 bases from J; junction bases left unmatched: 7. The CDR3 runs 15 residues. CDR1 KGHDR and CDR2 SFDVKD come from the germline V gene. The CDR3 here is CATSASSGRSDTQYF. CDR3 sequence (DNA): TGTGCCACCAGTGCCTCTAGCGGGAGATCGGATACGCAGTATTTT.